Listed here are 22 T cell receptor beta chains from one sample, sequenced in a study of T-cell reconstitution after alpha-beta-depleted transplantation in children (TCRdb year 2016). The label giving this sample's treatment or condition can be read as: allogeneic hematopoietic cell transplantation with graft depleted of TCRalphabeta T cells and CD19 B cells. The library was produced with PCR. Sequenced using an Illumina HiSeq 2500. TCR library preparation used molecular barcoding, with unique molecular identifiers applied to normalize quantification of the TCRbeta repertoire. TCRdb applied fastp at Q25 and MiXCR to the public reads, then kept only in-frame beta chains. CDR3 protein sequences are deduplicated, and each keeps its most common genes and DNA. In this sample the table shows about 830,000 distinct CDR3 sequences, approximately 15% of which occur a single time. Of the sample, under 6% falls within the top ten clones.

The sequences come from PBMCs, mostly from graft donor cells, collected 360 days after TCRalphabeta/CD19-depleted stem cell transplant. The receptors stem from a male patient aged 10-17 years who had a stem cell transplant for acute lymphoblastic leukemia, so the T cells may come from the graft donor.

This chain connects TRBV6-2 or TRBV6-3 to TRBJ2-7; D is uncertain. The V end lost 0 bases, the J end lost 2 bases, and 26 bases lay between the germline ends. The V gene's germline CDR1 is MNHEY and CDR2 SVGEGT. The CDR3 contains 20 residues. The CDR3 nucleotides read TGTGCCAGCAGTTACTCTAGCTCTTTTGAGATAAGCGCTAGTACCTACGAGCAGTACTTC. This encodes CASSYSSSFEISASTYEQYF.

The chain uses TRBV9 and TRBJ2-1; TRBD2 matches at 11 bases. Germline V gene sequence: CDR1 SGDLS, CDR2 YYNGEE. CDR3 size: 14 residues. Trimming took 6 bases from V and 6 from J; bases not matched to a gene: 5. The CDR3 here is CASKRGTSGNEQFF. CDR3 bases: TGTGCCAGCAAGAGGGGGACTAGCGGCAATGAGCAGTTCTTC.

J is TRBJ2-7 and V is TRBV11-2; D is perhaps TRBD1 (6 bases). The germline V gene encodes CDR1 SGHAT and CDR2 FQNNGV. The V end lost 3 bases, the J end lost 7 bases, and 19 bases lay between the germline ends. The length of the CDR3 is 15 residues. CDR3 sequence reads: CASSLRDNRRLEQYF. The CDR3 bases are TGTGCCAGCAGCTTGAGGGACAACCGCCGTCTTGAGCAGTACTTC.

The chain recombines TRBV7-2 with TRBJ2-1; a weak D match, TRBD2 (6 bases). Trimming shortened V by 8 bases and J by 3 bases, and 17 bases separated the two germline ends. The CDR3 runs to 15 residues. Germline CDR1 reads SGHTA; CDR2 reads FQGNSA. CDR3 residues: CASLSILASYNEQFF. CDR3 coding DNA: TGTGCCAGCCTATCTATCCTAGCGAGCTACAATGAGCAGTTCTTC.

This clonotype was observed at least ten times. This sequence joins TRBV18 and TRBJ2-7, with 10 bases identical to TRBD2. The CDR3 extends over 14 amino acids. Germline-derived CDR1 and CDR2 are KGHSH and LQKENI. Trimming at V came to 6 bases and at J to 2 bases, leaving 4 bases not matched to a gene. The CDR3 DNA sequence: TGTGCCAGCTCTCCCGGACTAGCGGCCTACGAGCAGTACTTC. Translating it yields CASSPGLAAYEQYF.

This clonotype was recorded at least ten times. The V call is TRBV9, the J call TRBJ1-1; D perhaps matches TRBD1 (5 bases). The germline V gene encodes CDR1 SGDLS and CDR2 YYNGEE. CDR3 length: 17 amino acids. Between the trimmed V and J ends, which lost 0 bases and 0 bases, there was a span of 15 bases. DNA for the CDR3: TGTGCCAGCAGCGTAGTCGGGCCCGGGACCATGAACACTGAAGCTTTCTTT. Amino acids: CASSVVGPGTMNTEAFF.

The genes are TRBV5-1 and TRBJ1-3, with a possible D match to TRBD1 (5 bases). Trimming took off 7 bases at V and 0 bases at J, with 17 bases between the two ends. The CDR3 totals 16 residues. CDR1 and CDR2 (germline): SGHRS, YFSETQ. This chain's CDR3 is CASHAGDLSSGNTIYF. Written as DNA, the CDR3 is TGCGCCAGCCACGCGGGGGACTTAAGCTCTGGAAACACCATATATTTT.

This clonotype showed up just a few times. This chain joins TRBV20-1 and TRBJ2-1; 7 bases align to TRBD2. The V gene end was trimmed by 3 bases and the J gene end by 1 base; junction bases not matched to a gene: 6. This CDR3 has 15 residues. From germline, CDR1 is DFQATT and CDR2 SNEGSKA (reference sequence). Here the CDR3 reads CSARGGSGSYNEQFF. CDR3 DNA sequence: TGCAGTGCTAGGGGGGGGTCGGGGTCCTACAATGAGCAGTTCTTC.

Points on this clonotype: With a much larger clone just one base away, this may be a read error. V is TRBV3-1 and J is TRBJ2-3, with D unclear. The CDR3 extends over 14 amino acids. Looked up from germline, CDR1 is LGHDT and CDR2 is YNNKEL (reference sequence). V was cut by 1 base and J by 1 base, with 6 bases left in between. The CDR3 DNA reads as TGTGCCAGCAGCCAAGTGGCCGGCACAGATACGCAGTATTTT. Translated, it gives CASSQVAGTDTQYF.

The chain has TRBV20-1 and TRBJ2-5, with D perhaps being TRBD1 or TRBD2 (5 bases each). The germline V gene has CDR1 DFQATT and CDR2 SNEGSKA (reference sequence). Trimming shortened V by 5 bases and J by 3 bases, and 16 bases separated the two germline ends. This CDR3 has 14 amino acids. The CDR3 here is CSAEDPGPKETQYF. CDR3 DNA: TGCAGTGCTGAAGACCCGGGACCCAAAGAGACCCAGTACTTC.

The chain is built from TRBV2 and TRBJ1-4; D remains ambiguous. The CDR3 contains 13 residues. Germline loops: CDR1 SNHLY, CDR2 FYNNEI. Trimming shortened V by 6 bases and J by 11 bases, and 16 bases separated the two germline ends. CDR3 in amino acids: CASSFQERVKLFF. The DNA of the CDR3 is TGTGCCAGCAGCTTTCAGGAGCGGGTGAAACTGTTTTTT.

This sequence joins TRBV12-3 or TRBV12-4 and TRBJ2-4; tentatively, D is TRBD1 (6 bases). This CDR3 comprises 14 residues. Trimming cost V 6 bases and J 4 bases, with 13 bases left between them. The CDR3 here is CASRRQGGKNIQYF. CDR3 sequence (DNA): TGTGCCAGCAGGCGACAAGGGGGAAAAAACATTCAGTACTTC.

The chain employs TRBV25-1 and TRBJ1-5; D uncertain. This CDR3 spans 14 amino acids. Germline V gene sequence: CDR1 MGHDK, CDR2 SYGVNS. Deletions cut 2 bases from V and 5 bases from J, with 10 bases between. CDR3 protein: CASSEPTSYQPQHF. The CDR3 nucleotides read TGTGCCAGCAGTGAACCGACAAGCTATCAGCCCCAGCATTTT.

The table lists this clonotype with many counts. V gene TRBV5-1 combines with J gene TRBJ2-2; 10 nucleotides match TRBD2. V was clipped by 2 bases and J by 6 bases; unmatched bases: 1. In germline, CDR1 is SGHRS, CDR2 YFSETQ. This CDR3 has 14 amino acids. CDR3 in DNA: TGCGCCAGCAGCTTTACTAGCGGGGCCGGGGAGCTGTTTTTT. As protein: CASSFTSGAGELFF.

The V and J genes are TRBV29-1 and TRBJ2-1; D gene uncertain. The CDR3 spans 13 residues. V lost 5 bases, J lost 8 bases, and 16 bases lay in between. CDR1 and CDR2 from the germline V gene are SQVTM and ANQGSEA. CDR3: CSVLGPDVHEQFF. As DNA, the CDR3 is TGCAGCGTTTTAGGGCCAGACGTCCATGAGCAGTTCTTC.

The rearrangement joins TRBV7-6 to TRBJ1-5; no firm D call. The CDR3 covers 14 residues. Germline CDR1 reads SGHVS; CDR2 reads FNYEAQ. Trimming left V 5 bases short and J 2 bases short, with 10 bases between. In nucleotides, the CDR3 is TGTGCCAGCAGCAAACAAGAAGGCAATCAGCCCCAGCATTTT. Its protein product is CASSKQEGNQPQHF.

The chain is built from TRBV12-3 or TRBV12-4 and TRBJ2-1, with a tentative D call TRBD2 (6 bases). The CDR3 totals 14 residues. Trimming removed 10 bases from V and 8 bases from J, with 21 bases in between. CDR3 sequence reads: CATNKRPEGDEQFF. The DNA of the CDR3 is TGTGCCACCAACAAAAGGCCGGAGGGCGATGAGCAGTTCTTC.

The J gene is TRBJ1-4, the V gene TRBV4-2; D unresolved. This CDR3 contains 19 residues. Looked up from germline, CDR1 is LGHNA and CDR2 is YNFKEQ. Trimming pared 3 bases from V and 12 bases from J, leaving 32 bases between. CDR3 loop: CASSQEGSIPGFRNGELFF. The CDR3, as DNA: TGTGCCAGCAGCCAGGAAGGATCCATTCCAGGTTTCCGGAACGGGGAACTGTTTTTT.

The V call is TRBV5-1, the J call TRBJ2-7; tentative D call: TRBD1 (6 bases). The germline V gene encodes CDR1 SGHRS and CDR2 YFSETQ. Trimming removed 0 bases at V and 3 bases at J, with 16 bases between. CDR3 length equals 16 residues. The CDR3 sequence is CASSLGQGRPNYEQYF. CDR3 DNA: TGCGCCAGCAGCTTGGGGCAGGGGCGACCTAACTACGAGCAGTACTTC.

The chain links TRBV12-3 or TRBV12-4 to TRBJ2-3; D unclear. The CDR3 is 13 amino acids. V lost 3 bases and J lost 2, with 6 bases in between. CDR3: CASSFSTTDTQYF. As DNA, the CDR3 is TGTGCCAGCAGTTTTAGTACCACAGATACGCAGTATTTT.

This clonotype turned up a few times. The V call is TRBV24-1, the J call TRBJ1-5; possible D gene TRBD1, 6 bases. Trimming shortened V by 5 bases and J by 5 bases, and 15 bases separated the two germline ends. Germline lookup yields CDR1 KGHDR and CDR2 SFDVKD. The CDR3 contains 15 residues. As DNA, the CDR3 is TGTGCCACCAGTGGATTAGGGGGACGGGATCAGCCCCAGCATTTT. This encodes CATSGLGGRDQPQHF.

This clonotype was observed a few times. The chain combines TRBV4-1 with TRBJ2-7; D not certain. The CDR3 is 15 residues long. CDR1 and CDR2 (germline): MGHRA, YSYEKL. The V and J ends lost 3 bases and 4 bases respectively, with 16 bases between them. In nucleotides, the CDR3 is TGCGCCAGCAGCCACATCAGAGGCGGAGTTTACGAGCAGTACTTC. It translates to CASSHIRGGVYEQYF.